Shown below are 2 T cell receptor beta chains from a single sample sequenced in a study of a mutant IDH1 vaccine in newly diagnosed glioma. No antigens are known for them. The data were produced by immunoSEQ multiplex PCR, yet TCRdb's version contains in-frame clones alone and is incomplete. This repertoire shows 60,000 to 65,000 clones, around 83% found once; its top ten account for approximately 3.9%. Time point described: week 47, end of study. Doses of 300 ug of mutant IDH1 20-mer peptide were given with topical imiquimod. Sequences were derived from PBMCs, sampled from a glioma patient whose treatment included an IDH1 peptide vaccine. The origin of the receptors is a man aged 25 to 40 with glioma.

The chain uses TRBV29-1 and TRBJ1-5; 9 bases are shared with TRBD1. Losses at the gene ends were 6 bases for V and 6 bases for J; bases not matched to a gene: 6. The CDR3 consists of 13 residues. Germline loops: CDR1 SQVTM, CDR2 ANQGSEA. The CDR3 coding sequence is TGCAGCGTCTCGACAGGGGGGCTTCAGCCCCAGCATTTT. Protein sequence: CSVSTGGLQPQHF.

The chain is built from TRBV6-7 and TRBJ1-4, with 12 bases that match TRBD1. TRBV6-7 is given ORF status, its function remaining uncertain. The V and J ends lost 7 bases and 0 bases, in that order; junction bases with no gene match: 9. The CDR3 consists of 18 residues. In nucleotides, the CDR3 is TGTGCCAGCACGTATAGGGACAGGGGGCTTTCAACTAATGAAAAACTGTTTTTT. Translating gives CASTYRDRGLSTNEKLFF.